A single sample gave rise to the 8 T cell receptor beta chains below, sequenced in a study of T cells after posttransplantation cyclophosphamide. Profiling relied on immunoSEQ multiplex PCR, and the TCRdb table lists in-frame clones only, not all of them. Among around 47,000 clones listed, approximately 94% were seen once. Input material: PBMCs. These receptors were obtained from a woman aged 30 to 39 in good health and a related stem cell transplant donor.

This rearrangement joins TRBV2 to TRBJ1-1; D call uncertain. Deletions cut 1 base from V and 6 bases from J, with 6 bases between. The germline CDR1 and CDR2 sequences are SNHLY and FYNNEI. This CDR3 has 12 residues. The CDR3 sequence: CASSEVTAEAFF. Written as DNA, the CDR3 is TGTGCCAGCAGTGAAGTAACAGCTGAAGCTTTCTTT.

This clone has just one count. The rearrangement uses TRBV9 and TRBJ2-2; 10 nucleotides agree with TRBD1. Germline values: CDR1 SGDLS, CDR2 YYNGEE. Trimming took 2 bases from V and 8 from J; bases not matched to a gene: 12. The CDR3 sequence is 17 residues long. CDR3 residues: CASSVLPGQGGIGELFF. The CDR3 nucleotides are TGTGCCAGCAGCGTCCTCCCTGGACAGGGGGGAATTGGGGAGCTGTTTTTT.

This chain joins TRBV28 and TRBJ1-5; possibly TRBD1 for D (6 bases). V was clipped by 8 bases and J by 0 bases, with 14 bases between them. The CDR3 is made up of 15 amino acids. The germline CDR1 and CDR2 sequences are MDHEN and SYDVKM. The chain's CDR3 is CASSYRDNSNQPQHF. The CDR3 bases are TGTGCCAGCTCTTACAGGGACAATAGCAATCAGCCCCAGCATTTT.

The chain combines TRBV5-4 with TRBJ2-7, with 10 bases matching TRBD1. Germline loops: CDR1 SGHNT, CDR2 YYREEE (reference sequence). The V and J ends lost 2 bases and 5 bases, in that order; junction bases with no gene match: 4. CDR3 size: 14 residues. DNA of the CDR3: TGTGCCAGCAGCTTTAGGGACAGGGGTCACGAGCAGTACTTC. Translating gives CASSFRDRGHEQYF.

The chain couples TRBV6-1 to TRBJ2-5; TRBD2 might be the D (7 bases). Deletions cut 3 bases from V and 5 bases from J, with 16 bases between. The CDR3 loop spans 15 amino acids. The germline CDR1 and CDR2 sequences are MNHNS and SASEGT. The CDR3 protein is CASSEKGGWRETQYF. The CDR3 DNA reads as TGTGCCAGCAGTGAGAAGGGGGGGTGGAGGGAGACCCAGTACTTC.

The chain joins TRBV6-6 to TRBJ1-3; D remains ambiguous. From germline, CDR1 is MNHNY and CDR2 SVGAGI (reference sequence). V was pared by 6 bases and J by 4 bases, with 19 bases between. This CDR3 is built from 16 residues. DNA for the CDR3: TGTGCCAGCAGCCTTGCCATGGGCGTCCTGGGAAACACCATATATTTT. Residues: CASSLAMGVLGNTIYF.

The chain has TRBV6-1 and TRBJ1-6, with D perhaps TRBD1 (5 bases). Germline assignment: CDR1 MNHNS and CDR2 SASEGT. The CDR3 is 13 amino acids. The V end lost 11 bases, the J end lost 4 bases, and 12 bases lay between the germline ends. DNA for the CDR3: TGTGCCTCTGAAGACAGTTATAATTCACCCCTCCACTTT. Amino acid sequence: CASEDSYNSPLHF.

The chain carries TRBV10-3 and TRBJ2-3; TRBD2 matches 11 bases. Trimming cost V 11 bases and J 0 bases; bases outside gene matches: 4. The CDR3 is 14 residues long. Germline lookup yields CDR1 ENHRY and CDR2 SYGVKD. The CDR3 DNA follows: TGTGCCGCCACTAGCGGGGGAAGCACAGATACGCAGTATTTT. This sequence encodes CAATSGGSTDTQYF.